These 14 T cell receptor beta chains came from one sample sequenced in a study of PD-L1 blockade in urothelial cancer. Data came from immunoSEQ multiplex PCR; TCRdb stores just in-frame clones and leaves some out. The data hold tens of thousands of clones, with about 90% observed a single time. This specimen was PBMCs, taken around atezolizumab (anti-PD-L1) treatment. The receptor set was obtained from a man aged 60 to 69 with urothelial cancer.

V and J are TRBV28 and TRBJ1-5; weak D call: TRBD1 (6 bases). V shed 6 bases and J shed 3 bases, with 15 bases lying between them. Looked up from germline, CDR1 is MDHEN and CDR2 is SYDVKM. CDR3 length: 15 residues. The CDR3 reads CASSPPGVDNQPQHF. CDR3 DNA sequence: TGTGCCAGCAGCCCGCCAGGGGTCGACAATCAGCCCCAGCATTTT.

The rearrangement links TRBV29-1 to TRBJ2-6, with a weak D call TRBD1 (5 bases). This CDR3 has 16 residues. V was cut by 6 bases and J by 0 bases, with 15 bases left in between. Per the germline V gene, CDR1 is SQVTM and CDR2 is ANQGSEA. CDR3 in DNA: TGCAGCGTACAGACAGACTTAAACTCTGGGGCCAACGTCCTGACTTTC. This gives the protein CSVQTDLNSGANVLTF. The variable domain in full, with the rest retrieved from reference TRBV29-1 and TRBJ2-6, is SAVISQKPSRDICQRGTSLTIQCQVDSQVTMMFWYRQQPGQSLTLIATANQGSEATYESGFVIDKFPISRPNLTFSTLTVSNMSPEDSSIYLCSVQTDLNSGANVLTFGAGSRLTVL.

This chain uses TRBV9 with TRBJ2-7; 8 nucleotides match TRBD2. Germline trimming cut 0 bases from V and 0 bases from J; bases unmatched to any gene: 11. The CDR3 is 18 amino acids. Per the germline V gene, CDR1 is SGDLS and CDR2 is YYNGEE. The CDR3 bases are TGTGCCAGCAGCGTAGGGGGAGGGGTAGCGGGGAGCTCCTACGAGCAGTACTTC. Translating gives CASSVGGGVAGSSYEQYF.

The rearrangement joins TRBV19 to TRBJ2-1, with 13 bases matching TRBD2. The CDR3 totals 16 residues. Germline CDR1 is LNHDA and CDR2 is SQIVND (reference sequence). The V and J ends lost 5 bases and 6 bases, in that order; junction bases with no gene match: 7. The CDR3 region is CASSRTSGGIINEQFF. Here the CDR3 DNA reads TGTGCCAGTAGTCGGACTAGCGGGGGTATTATCAATGAGCAGTTCTTC.

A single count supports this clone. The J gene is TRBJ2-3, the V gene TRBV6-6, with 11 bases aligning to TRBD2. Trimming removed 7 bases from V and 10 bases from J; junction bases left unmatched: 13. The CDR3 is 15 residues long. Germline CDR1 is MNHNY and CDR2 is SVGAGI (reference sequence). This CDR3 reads CASNQRLAGGTAQYF. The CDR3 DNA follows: TGTGCCAGCAACCAGCGGCTAGCGGGGGGAACTGCGCAGTATTTT.

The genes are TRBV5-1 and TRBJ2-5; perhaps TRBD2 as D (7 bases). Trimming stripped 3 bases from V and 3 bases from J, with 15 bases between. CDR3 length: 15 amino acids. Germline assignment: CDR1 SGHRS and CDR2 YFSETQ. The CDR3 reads CASSWEGGVEETQYF. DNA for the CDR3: TGCGCCAGCAGCTGGGAGGGGGGGGTCGAAGAGACCCAGTACTTC.

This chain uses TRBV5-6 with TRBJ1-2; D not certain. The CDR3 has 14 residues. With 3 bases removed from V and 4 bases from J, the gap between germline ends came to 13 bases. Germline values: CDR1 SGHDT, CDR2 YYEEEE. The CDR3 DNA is TGTGCCAGCAGCTGGTCGAGGCGGTTCTATGGCTACACCTTC. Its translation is CASSWSRRFYGYTF.

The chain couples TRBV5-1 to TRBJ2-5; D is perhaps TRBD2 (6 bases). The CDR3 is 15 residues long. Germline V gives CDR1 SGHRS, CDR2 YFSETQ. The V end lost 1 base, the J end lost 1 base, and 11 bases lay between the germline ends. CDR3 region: CASSLTGGSQETQYF. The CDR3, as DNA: TGCGCCAGCAGCTTGACCGGGGGAAGCCAAGAGACCCAGTACTTC.

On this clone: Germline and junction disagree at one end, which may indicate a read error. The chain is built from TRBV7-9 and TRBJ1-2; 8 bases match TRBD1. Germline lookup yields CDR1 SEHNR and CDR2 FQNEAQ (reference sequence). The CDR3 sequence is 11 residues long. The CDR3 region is CASSPRQGAVF. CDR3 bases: TGTGCCAGCAGCCCCCGTCAGGGGGCCGTCTTC.

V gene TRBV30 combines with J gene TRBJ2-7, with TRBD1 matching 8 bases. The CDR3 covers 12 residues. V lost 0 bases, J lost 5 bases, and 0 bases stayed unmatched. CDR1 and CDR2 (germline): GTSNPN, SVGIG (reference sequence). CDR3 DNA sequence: TGTGCCTGGAGTGTACAGGGGGACGAGCAGTACTTC. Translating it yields CAWSVQGDEQYF.

The CDR3 loop is CASSLYATGGPSTNEKLFF. The DNA for the CDR3 is TGTGCCAGCAGCTTATATGCGACAGGGGGCCCCTCAACTAATGAAAAACTGTTTTTT. The chain employs TRBV7-2 and TRBJ1-4; 10 bases agree with TRBD1. CDR3 size: 19 residues. The junction had 9 bases not matched to a gene; V was cut back by 2 bases and J by 0 bases. Germline V gene data show CDR1 as SGHTA and CDR2 as FQGNSA.

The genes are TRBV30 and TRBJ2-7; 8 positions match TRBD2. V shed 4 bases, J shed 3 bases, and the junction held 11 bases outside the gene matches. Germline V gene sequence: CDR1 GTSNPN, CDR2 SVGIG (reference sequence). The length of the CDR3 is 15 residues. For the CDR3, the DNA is TGTGCCTGGACGGGGACCGGGGGGGCGCTCTACGAGCAGTACTTC. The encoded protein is CAWTGTGGALYEQYF.

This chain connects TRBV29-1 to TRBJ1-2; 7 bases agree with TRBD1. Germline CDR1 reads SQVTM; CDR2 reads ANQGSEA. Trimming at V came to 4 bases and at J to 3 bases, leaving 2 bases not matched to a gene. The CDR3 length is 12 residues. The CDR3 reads CSVAGTDYGYTF. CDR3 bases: TGCAGCGTTGCAGGGACAGACTATGGCTACACCTTC.

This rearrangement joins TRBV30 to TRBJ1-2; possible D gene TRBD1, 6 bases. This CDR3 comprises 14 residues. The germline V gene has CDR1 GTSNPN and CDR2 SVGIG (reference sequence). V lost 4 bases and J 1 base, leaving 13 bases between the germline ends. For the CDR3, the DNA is TGTGCCTGGACTCAATACAGGGTTAACTATGGCTACACCTTC. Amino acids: CAWTQYRVNYGYTF.